This passage covers 26 T cell receptor beta chains from one sample sequenced in a study of T-cell reconstitution after alpha-beta-depleted transplantation in children. During its preparation, the TCRbeta library received unique molecular identifiers. TCRdb reprocessed the PCR reads with MiXCR, giving one entry per CDR3 protein. The sample has roughly 670,000 distinct CDR3 sequences, roughly 14% seen once. Sequenced here: PBMCs, sampled before TCRalphabeta/CD19-depleted stem cell transplant. Receptors were obtained from a girl aged 2 to 9 with congenital amegakaryocytic thrombocytopenia, due to receive a stem cell transplant.

The rearrangement uses TRBV5-1 and TRBJ2-1; 9 bases fit TRBD2. In germline, CDR1 is SGHRS, CDR2 YFSETQ. Trimming cost V 7 bases and J 0 bases; bases outside gene matches: 8. The CDR3 loop spans 16 amino acids. The CDR3 sequence is CASFGGGGSSYNEQFF. The CDR3 coding sequence is TGCGCCAGCTTCGGCGGGGGGGGCAGCTCCTACAATGAGCAGTTCTTC.

This clonotype has only a few counts. This chain uses TRBV29-1 with TRBJ1-4, with D unclear. CDR1 is SQVTM, CDR2 ANQGSEA, per germline. The CDR3 loop spans 14 amino acids. The V and J ends lost 1 base and 0 bases respectively, with 6 bases between them. This CDR3 is CSVEGGTTNEKLFF. The CDR3 DNA reads as TGCAGCGTTGAAGGAGGGACAACTAATGAAAAACTGTTTTTT.

This clonotype was picked up a small number of times. CDR3 loop: CASKENPLDSVTEAFF. The CDR3 nucleotides read TGTGCCAGTAAAGAGAACCCCCTGGACAGCGTGACTGAAGCTTTCTTT. The chain employs TRBV19 and TRBJ1-1, with a tentative D call TRBD1 (6 bases). V was trimmed by 7 bases and J by 5 bases, leaving 23 bases between them. Germline values: CDR1 LNHDA, CDR2 SQIVND (reference sequence). This CDR3 is built from 16 residues. The variable domain in full, completed from reference TRBV19 and TRBJ1-1, reads DGGITQSPKYLFRKEGQNVTLSCEQNLNHDAMYWYRQDPGQGLRLIYYSQIVNDFQKGDIAEGYSVSREKKESFPLTVTSAQKNPTAFYLCASKENPLDSVTEAFFGQGTRLTVV.

In this sample, this clonotype turned up many times. This sequence joins TRBV20-1 and TRBJ1-1, with D possibly matching TRBD1 (5 bases). The CDR3 covers 12 residues. Per the germline V gene, CDR1 is DFQATT and CDR2 is SNEGSKA (reference sequence). CDR3 DNA sequence: TGCAGCAAGAGAACGGGGGACACTGAAGCTTTCTTT. Translating it yields CSKRTGDTEAFF.

This clonotype was seen more than once but under ten times. V gene TRBV29-1 combines with J gene TRBJ2-1, with D unclear. From germline, CDR1 is SQVTM and CDR2 ANQGSEA. There are 11 residues in the CDR3. Deletions cut 6 bases from V and 4 bases from J, with 7 bases between. The CDR3 protein is CSVPEYNEQFF. CDR3 nucleotide sequence: TGCAGCGTCCCGGAGTACAATGAGCAGTTCTTC.

This clonotype was counted ten times or more. This rearrangement joins TRBV20-1 to TRBJ2-1; 9 positions match TRBD2. This CDR3 has 15 residues. With V trimmed by 0 bases and J by 7 bases, 7 bases remained unmatched. Per germline, CDR1 DFQATT and CDR2 SNEGSKA (reference sequence). In nucleotides, the CDR3 is TGCAGTGCTAGAGACGCTAGCGGGGTGGGGAATGAGCAGTTCTTC. It yields the protein CSARDASGVGNEQFF.

Many counts were recorded for this clonotype. The chain uses TRBV5-1 and TRBJ2-1, with 8 bases aligning to TRBD2. CDR1 and CDR2 (germline): SGHRS, YFSETQ. Trimming took 7 bases from V and 7 from J; bases not matched to a gene: 10. The CDR3 has 14 amino acids. The CDR3 region has the DNA TGCGCCAGCGGGTTCCGGGAGGGTACGAATGAGCAGTTCTTC. Encoded protein: CASGFREGTNEQFF.

In its sample, this clonotype was seen many times. V gene TRBV7-2 combines with J gene TRBJ1-1, with no clear D. Germline CDR1 is SGHTA and CDR2 is FQGNSA. V shed 1 base and J shed 0 bases, with 3 bases lying between them. The CDR3 totals 13 residues. In DNA, the CDR3 is TGTGCCAGCAGCTTAGTCGTGAACACTGAAGCTTTCTTT. Residues: CASSLVVNTEAFF.

J is TRBJ2-3 and V is TRBV20-1; D unclear. Germline V gives CDR1 DFQATT, CDR2 SNEGSKA (reference sequence). The germline V and J ends were trimmed by 4 bases and 2 bases, with 19 bases remaining between them. This CDR3 contains 16 residues. Written as DNA, the CDR3 is TGCAGTGCTATATCCTTGGACCCCAACCCCACAGATACGCAGTATTTT. It yields the protein CSAISLDPNPTDTQYF.

This clonotype was found many times. This sequence joins TRBV20-1 and TRBJ2-4, with a tentative D call TRBD2 (7 bases). The germline V and J ends were trimmed by 3 bases and 5 bases, with 11 bases remaining between them. This CDR3 spans 13 amino acids. Germline lookup yields CDR1 DFQATT and CDR2 SNEGSKA (reference sequence). CDR3 nucleotide sequence: TGCAGTGCTAGGGAGGGGGGGGAAAACATTCAGTACTTC. It specifies CSAREGGENIQYF.

As to this clonotype: Relative to the germline gene, one junction end is altered; a read error may explain this. The chain employs TRBV18 and TRBJ2-1, with a possible D match to TRBD1 (5 bases). Germline V gives CDR1 KGHSH, CDR2 LQKENI. CDR3 length: 14 amino acids. Here the CDR3 reads CASSPTGPYSEQFF. As DNA, the CDR3 is TGTGCCAGCTCACCAACAGGCCCTTACAGTGAGCAGTTCTTC.

This clonotype turned up a few times. J is TRBJ2-5 and V is TRBV19, with D perhaps TRBD2 (5 bases). The CDR3 contains 13 residues. Germline CDR1 LNHDA, CDR2 SQIVND (reference sequence). V was clipped by 2 bases and J by 11 bases, with 15 bases between them. CDR3 sequence: CASSIFEGGGQYF. The CDR3 nucleotides read TGTGCCAGTAGTATATTTGAGGGCGGAGGACAGTACTTC.

In its sample, this clonotype was seen many times. This chain connects TRBV12-3 or TRBV12-4 to TRBJ1-5; D not resolved. With 6 bases removed from V and 6 bases from J, the gap between germline ends came to 15 bases. CDR3 length: 14 residues. CDR3 sequence: CASRPTVTGQPQHF. The CDR3 DNA sequence: TGTGCCAGCAGACCCACCGTTACGGGTCAGCCCCAGCATTTT.

This clonotype was counted at least ten times. This chain uses TRBV12-3 or TRBV12-4 with TRBJ2-1; D could derive from TRBD1 or TRBD2 (6 bases each). The CDR3 is 16 residues long. Trimming took off 7 bases at V and 3 bases at J, with 19 bases between the two ends. The CDR3 is CASTLRGGQGYNEQFF. DNA of the CDR3: TGTGCCAGCACCCTAAGAGGGGGGCAGGGCTACAATGAGCAGTTCTTC.

This clonotype came up a few times. This chain links TRBV7-2 with TRBJ2-7, with 9 positions matching TRBD2. Per germline, CDR1 SGHTA and CDR2 FQGNSA. This CDR3 has 15 amino acids. The junction had 4 bases not matched to a gene; V was cut back by 2 bases and J by 2 bases. The CDR3 region is CASSLRREGTYEQYF. In nucleotides, the CDR3 is TGTGCCAGCAGCTTAAGGCGGGAGGGGACCTACGAGCAGTACTTC.

The table lists this clonotype with a few counts. V and J are TRBV6-1 and TRBJ2-1; 8 bases align to TRBD2. Germline V gene sequence: CDR1 MNHNS, CDR2 SASEGT. This CDR3 contains 15 residues. V was clipped by 3 bases and J by 5 bases; unmatched bases: 6. For the CDR3, the DNA is TGTGCCAGCAGTGATCCGACTAGCGTCCACAATGAGCAGTTCTTC. Its translation is CASSDPTSVHNEQFF.

Many counts were recorded for this clonotype. The gene calls are TRBV28 and TRBJ2-5; D might be TRBD2 (5 bases). Trimming left V 3 bases short and J 4 bases short, with 15 bases between. The CDR3 runs 15 residues. CDR1 is MDHEN and CDR2 is SYDVKM in the germline V gene. Written as DNA, the CDR3 is TGTGCCAGCAGTTTCTCCTGGGGAGTTCGAGAGACCCAGTACTTC. It encodes CASSFSWGVRETQYF.

This clonotype has more than one count but fewer than ten. V is TRBV2 and J is TRBJ1-6; 7 nucleotides line up with TRBD1. Germline V CDR1 and CDR2: SNHLY, FYNNEI. V lost 6 bases to trimming and J lost 5 bases; unmatched junction nucleotides: 13. There are 17 residues in the CDR3. CDR3 region: CASSPRSQGVHNSPLHF. The DNA for the CDR3 is TGTGCCAGCAGCCCGCGAAGCCAGGGGGTTCATAATTCACCCCTCCACTTT.

As regards this clonotype: The junction differs from germline at one of its ends, possibly a read error. This sequence joins TRBV27 and TRBJ2-1, with D possibly matching TRBD1 (6 bases). The CDR3 extends over 16 amino acids. Germline assignment: CDR1 MNHEY and CDR2 SMNVEV (reference sequence). CDR3 coding DNA: TGTGCCAGCAGCCTGGGGTCCAGGGGCTCGTACAATGAGCAGTCCTTC. Translated: CASSLGSRGSYNEQSF.

The sample holds a few counts of this clonotype. The chain has TRBV2 and TRBJ1-1; maybe TRBD1 (6 bases). V lost 7 bases and J 8 bases, leaving 11 bases between the germline ends. The germline V gene encodes CDR1 SNHLY and CDR2 FYNNEI. The CDR3 runs 11 residues. The CDR3 loop reads CASIGGAEAFF. CDR3 DNA: TGTGCCAGCATCGGGGGGGCGGAAGCTTTCTTT.

This chain connects TRBV3-1 to TRBJ2-3, with D possibly TRBD1 on 5 matching bases. Trimming took 2 bases from V and 0 from J, leaving 12 bases between them. Germline values: CDR1 LGHDT, CDR2 YNNKEL (reference sequence). The CDR3 is 16 residues long. CDR3 DNA: TGTGCCAGCAGCCAAACCAGGGCCGATAGCACAGATACGCAGTATTTT. This gives the protein CASSQTRADSTDTQYF.

Regarding this clonotype: A much larger clonotype is one base distant, so this may be a read error. The chain links TRBV7-8 to TRBJ2-3; no clear D gene. The germline V gene encodes CDR1 SGHVS and CDR2 FQNEAQ. The length of the CDR3 is 14 residues. The CDR3 sequence is CGSSLSPGTDTQYF. The CDR3 nucleotides read TGTGGCAGCAGCTTAAGTCCGGGCACAGATACGCAGTATTTT.

This clonotype was seen a handful of times. The V call is TRBV12-3 or TRBV12-4, the J call TRBJ1-1; the D is unclear. V shed 5 bases and J shed 1 base, with 8 bases lying between them. The CDR3 extends over 13 amino acids. Here the CDR3 DNA reads TGTGCCAGCAGTCCGTGGGGGAACACTGAAGCTTTCTTT. Its translation: CASSPWGNTEAFF.

Details on this clonotype: A much larger clone sits a single nucleotide away, making a read error possible. V gene TRBV3-1 combines with J gene TRBJ2-1; D is unresolved. The CDR3 extends over 12 amino acids. Per germline, CDR1 LGHDT and CDR2 YNNKEL (reference sequence). The CDR3 spells CGSSQLSNEQFF. CDR3 nucleotide sequence: TGTGGCAGCAGCCAACTCAGCAATGAGCAGTTCTTC.

Only a few counts were recorded for this clonotype. CDR3 sequence (DNA): TGCAGCTCCGCACAATACCCATCCACAGATACGCAGTATTTT. This encodes CSSAQYPSTDTQYF. V gene TRBV29-1 combines with J gene TRBJ2-3; unclear D gene. Germline V gene sequence: CDR1 SQVTM, CDR2 ANQGSEA. The CDR3 has 14 amino acids. V lost 8 bases and J 2 bases, leaving 17 bases between the germline ends.

This clonotype showed up many times. V gene TRBV29-1 combines with J gene TRBJ2-2; D gene ambiguous. The ends were cut back, 3 bases at V and 5 bases at J, with 4 bases in the middle. This CDR3 is 11 amino acids long. Germline values: CDR1 SQVTM, CDR2 ANQGSEA. DNA of the CDR3: TGCAGCGTTGAGCGGACCGGGGAGCTGTTTTTT. Translation: CSVERTGELFF.